Listed here is a single T cell receptor beta chain. Its antigen remains unknown. Trimming cost V 2 bases and J 1 base, with 11 bases left between them. This CDR3 spans 15 amino acids. Germline assignment: CDR1 MGHDK and CDR2 SYGVNS. 13 Jbeta primers and 60 Vbeta primers were used for the PCR. Here immunoSEQ multiplex PCR was the method, and the copy in TCRdb shows in-frame clones only, minus some. The sample carries approximately 240,000 clones, approximately 82% recorded once. This sample is drawn from a study of cytomegalovirus exposure and HLA in healthy donors. Findings of the study overall: A later examination showed that TCR association rates differed by HLA locus, with DRB1 most and HLA-C fewest. Among immune exposure information, only CMV serostatus was available. Overall, roughly 160 TCR beta chains were annotated as cytomegalovirus-associated.

The receptor was isolated from a woman between 40 and 50 years old in good health and CMV-seronegative. This chain links TRBV25-1 with TRBJ1-1; D remains unclear. Sequencing was carried out using PBMCs. This CDR3 is CASSETAGRNTEAFF. The CDR3 DNA reads TGTGCCAGCAGTGAAACTGCTGGGAGGAACACTGAAGCTTTCTTT.